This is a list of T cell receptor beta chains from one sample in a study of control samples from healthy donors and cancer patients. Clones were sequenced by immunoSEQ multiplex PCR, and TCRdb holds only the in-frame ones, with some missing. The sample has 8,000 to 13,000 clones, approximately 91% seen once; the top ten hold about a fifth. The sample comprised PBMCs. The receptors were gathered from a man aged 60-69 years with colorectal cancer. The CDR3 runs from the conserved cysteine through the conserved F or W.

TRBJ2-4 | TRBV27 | CASSTLGQVHIQYF
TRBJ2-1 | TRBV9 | CASSGTSLGYNEQFF
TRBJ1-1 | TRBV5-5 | CASSLIQGFYTEAFF
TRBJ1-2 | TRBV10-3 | CAISVSGDRSYTF
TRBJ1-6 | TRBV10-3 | CAISEEGGGEEENSPLHF
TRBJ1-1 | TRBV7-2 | CASSSPAETEAFF
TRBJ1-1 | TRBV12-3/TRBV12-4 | CASSLVETEAFF
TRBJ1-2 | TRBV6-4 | CASSGATGETYYGYTF
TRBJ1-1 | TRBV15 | CATSRYHPSMNTEAFF
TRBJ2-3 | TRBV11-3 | CASSLGGTRTDTQYF
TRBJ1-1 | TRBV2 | CASSEMGQGNTEAFF
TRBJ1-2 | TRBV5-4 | CASSAWTVGDYGYTF
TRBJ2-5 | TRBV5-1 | CASSLGAAGGQETQYF
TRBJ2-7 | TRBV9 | CASSVAPGWVNEQYF
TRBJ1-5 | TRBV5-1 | CASSPGQGDQPQHF
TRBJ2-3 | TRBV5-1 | CASSRQGPSEDTQYF
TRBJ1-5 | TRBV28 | CASSLRQVGNQPQHF
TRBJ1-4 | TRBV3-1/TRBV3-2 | CASSQYGAYEKLFF
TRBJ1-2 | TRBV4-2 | CASSQDWLTVYGHTF
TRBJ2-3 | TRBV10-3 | CAISEGGTGGLYTDTQYF
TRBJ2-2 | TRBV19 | CASSMRGPPTGELFF
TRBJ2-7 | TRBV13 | CASSPGQGYEQYF
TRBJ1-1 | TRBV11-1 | CASRQMGTGWNTEAFF
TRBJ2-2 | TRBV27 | CASSLSLLNTGELFF
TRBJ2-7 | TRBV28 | CASRQSGFSYEQYF
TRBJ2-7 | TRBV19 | CASSIWGGRDEQYF
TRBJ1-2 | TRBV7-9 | CASSQDRGHNYGYTF
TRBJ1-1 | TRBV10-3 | CAIRLTVNTEAFF
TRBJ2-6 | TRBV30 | CAWRRGRLSSGANVLTF
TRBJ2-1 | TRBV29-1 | CSVRSGGAYNEQFF
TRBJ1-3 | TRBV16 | CASTTGASGNTIYF
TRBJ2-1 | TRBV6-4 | CASSEGINRAKVEQFF
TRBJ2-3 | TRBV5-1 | CASSRSDTFTDTQYF
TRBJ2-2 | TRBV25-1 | CASSVGLGVAGELFF
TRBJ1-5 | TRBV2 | CASSENTDPRPQHF
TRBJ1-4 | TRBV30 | CAWSVGGTNEKLFF
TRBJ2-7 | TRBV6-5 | CASSPTRASSYEQYF
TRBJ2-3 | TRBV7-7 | CASSRTSTDTQYF
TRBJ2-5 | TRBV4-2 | CASSQDHEQETQYF
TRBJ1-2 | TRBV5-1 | CASTLAWRGSDYGYTF
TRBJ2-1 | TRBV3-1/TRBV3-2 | CASSQDRGQSYNEQFF
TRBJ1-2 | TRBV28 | CASSLDGARGYTF
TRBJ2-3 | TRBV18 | CASSPTSGETDTQYF
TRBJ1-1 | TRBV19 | CASSDRDRGAFF
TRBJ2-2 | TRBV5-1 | CASSLDQGGGELFF
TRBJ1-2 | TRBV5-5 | CASSFTGTGVPYGYTF
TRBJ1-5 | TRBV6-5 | CASSYSIASWQPQHF
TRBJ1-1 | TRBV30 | CAWNRGPAEAFF
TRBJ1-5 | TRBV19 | CASSIFGGQGPPQPQHF
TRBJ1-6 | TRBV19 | CASSILAGGEAPLHF
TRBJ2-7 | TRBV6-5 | CASRVTGSGYEQYF
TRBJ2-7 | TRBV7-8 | CASSVGTGGDEQYF
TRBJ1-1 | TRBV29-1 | CSVDEGAGTEAFF
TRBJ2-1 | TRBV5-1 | CASSSPRDRGLHEQFF
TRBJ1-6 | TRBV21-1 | CASSPKQGAVYSPLHF
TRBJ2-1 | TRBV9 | CASSPPGGDGAYNEQFF
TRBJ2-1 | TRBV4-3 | CASSQDYREVNEQFF
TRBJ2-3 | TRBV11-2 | CASSRTSGGHTDTQYF
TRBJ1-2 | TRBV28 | CASSMGPYGYTF
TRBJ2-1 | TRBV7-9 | CASSWRAGNEQFF